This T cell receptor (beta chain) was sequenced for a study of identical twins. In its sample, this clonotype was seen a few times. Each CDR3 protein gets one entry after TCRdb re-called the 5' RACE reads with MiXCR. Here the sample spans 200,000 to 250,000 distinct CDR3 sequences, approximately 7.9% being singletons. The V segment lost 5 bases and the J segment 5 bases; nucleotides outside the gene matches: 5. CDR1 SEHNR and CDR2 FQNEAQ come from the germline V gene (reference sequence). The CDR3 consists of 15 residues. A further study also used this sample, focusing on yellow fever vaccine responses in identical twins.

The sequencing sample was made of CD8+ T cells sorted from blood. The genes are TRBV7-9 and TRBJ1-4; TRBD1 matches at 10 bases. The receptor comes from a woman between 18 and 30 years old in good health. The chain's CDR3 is CASSMPGQGNEKLFF. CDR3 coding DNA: TGTGCCAGCAGCATGCCGGGACAGGGGAATGAAAAACTGTTTTTT.